This T cell receptor (beta chain) was sequenced for a study of T cell responses to AZD1222 COVID-19 vaccine. Findings and limits, study-wide: Two doses of AZD1222 preceded a rise in Spike-specific TCR breadth and depth. The sample set comprised mostly white British donors with more females, and clonal diversity was possibly underestimated.

Concerning this clone: Antigen: not known.

This CDR3 has 13 residues. Per the germline V gene, CDR1 is SQVTM and CDR2 is ANQGSEA. V was pared by 7 bases and J by 0 bases, with 3 bases of the junction left unmatched. Sequenced by immunoSEQ multiplex PCR; TCRdb stores in-frame clones only, minus some. The data hold roughly 130,000 clones, with around 90% observed a single time. The chain combines TRBV29-1 with TRBJ1-3, with 7 bases lining up with TRBD1. The source is an adult in good health. The sequencing used peripheral blood, collected on day 0 of AZD1222 vaccination. The DNA of the CDR3 is TGCAGCGCCGGGACAGTCTCTGGAAACACCATATATTTT. It yields the protein CSAGTVSGNTIYF. Filled out from reference TRBV29-1 and TRBJ1-3, the complete variable domain reads SAVISQKPSRDICQRGTSLTIQCQVDSQVTMMFWYRQQPGQSLTLIATANQGSEATYESGFVIDKFPISRPNLTFSTLTVSNMSPEDSSIYLCSAGTVSGNTIYFGEGSWLTVV.